The sample holds many counts of the clone carrying this TCR beta chain. This entry belongs to a study of low-dose radiotherapy and immunotherapy resistance in tumors. Study details: Each fraction given to Cohort 2 every two weeks delivered 1 Gy, and the total reached 13 Gy over 26 weeks.

Time point here: after trial treatment. Stated treatment: LDRT plus nivolumab, ipilimumab, low-dose cyclophosphamide and aspirin (RACIN trial). In the RACIN dose-escalation trial, donors got nivolumab plus ipilimumab with aspirin, cyclophosphamide and radiotherapy. Covering alpha and beta chains, TRAV- and TRBV-specific primers were used for the first-strand cDNA. A constant-region primer paired with the V-primer adapter amplified TCRs over roughly 18 PCR cycles. TCRdb re-derived calls from the reads in MiXCR, one entry per CDR3 protein. Here the sample spans around 80,000 distinct CDR3 sequences, about 17% being singletons. V lost 7 bases to trimming and J lost 2 bases; unmatched junction nucleotides: 5. The CDR3 totals 14 residues. CDR1 SGHVS and CDR2 FQNEAQ come from the germline V gene.

This material consisted of PBMCs, taken after low-dose radiotherapy plus immunotherapy. The TCR comes from a male donor with prostate cancer. The rearrangement links TRBV7-8 to TRBJ1-2; 9 bases align to TRBD1. The CDR3 here is CASTDRGFNYGYTF. The CDR3 coding sequence is TGTGCCAGCACGGACAGGGGCTTCAACTATGGCTACACCTTC.